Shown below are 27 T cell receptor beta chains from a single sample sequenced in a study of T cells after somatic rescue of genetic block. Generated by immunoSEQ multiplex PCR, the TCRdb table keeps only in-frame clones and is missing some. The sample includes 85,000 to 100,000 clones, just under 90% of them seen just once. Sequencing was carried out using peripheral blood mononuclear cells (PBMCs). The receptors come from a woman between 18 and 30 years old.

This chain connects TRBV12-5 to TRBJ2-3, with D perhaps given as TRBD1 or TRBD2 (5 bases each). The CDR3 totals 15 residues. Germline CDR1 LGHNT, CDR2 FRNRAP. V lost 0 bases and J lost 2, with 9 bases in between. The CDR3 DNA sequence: TGTGCTAGTGGTTTGGTTGGGGGAGCCACAGATACGCAGTATTTT. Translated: CASGLVGGATDTQYF.

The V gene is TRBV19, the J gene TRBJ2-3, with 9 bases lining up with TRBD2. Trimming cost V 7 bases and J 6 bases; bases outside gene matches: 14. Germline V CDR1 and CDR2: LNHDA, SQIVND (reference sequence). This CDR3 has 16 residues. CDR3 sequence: CASTPRLAGVGDTQYF. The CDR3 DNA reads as TGTGCCAGTACCCCCAGATTAGCGGGAGTCGGGGATACGCAGTATTTT.

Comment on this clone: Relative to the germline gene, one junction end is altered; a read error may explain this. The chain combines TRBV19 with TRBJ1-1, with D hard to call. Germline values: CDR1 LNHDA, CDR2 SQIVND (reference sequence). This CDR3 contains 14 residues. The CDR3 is CASSIAGNGRVGFF. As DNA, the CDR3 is TGTGCCAGTAGTATAGCGGGGAATGGGAGGGTCGGGTTTTTT.

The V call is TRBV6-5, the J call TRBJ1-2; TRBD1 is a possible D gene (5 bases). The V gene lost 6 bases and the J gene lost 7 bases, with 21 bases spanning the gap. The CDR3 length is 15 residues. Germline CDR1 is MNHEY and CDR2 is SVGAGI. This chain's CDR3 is CASSPTLAGVGGYTF. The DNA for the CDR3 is TGTGCCAGCAGCCCTACCCTTGCGGGGGTCGGTGGCTACACCTTC.

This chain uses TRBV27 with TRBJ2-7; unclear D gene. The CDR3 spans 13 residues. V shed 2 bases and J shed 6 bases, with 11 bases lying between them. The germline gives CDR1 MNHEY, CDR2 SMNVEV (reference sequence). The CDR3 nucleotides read TGTGCCAGCAGTTTAGTAGGGTCGGGCGAGCAGTACTTC. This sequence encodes CASSLVGSGEQYF.

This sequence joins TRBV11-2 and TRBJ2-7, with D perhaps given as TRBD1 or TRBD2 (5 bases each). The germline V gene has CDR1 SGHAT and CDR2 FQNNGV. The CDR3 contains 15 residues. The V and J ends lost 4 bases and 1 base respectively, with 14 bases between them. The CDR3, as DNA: TGTGCCAGCAGCTACCATCGGGACGGATCCTACGAGCAGTACTTC. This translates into CASSYHRDGSYEQYF.

CDR3 in amino acids: CASRLAASTDTQYF. The DNA for the CDR3 is TGTGCCAGCAGGCTAGCAGCTAGCACAGATACGCAGTATTTT. The V call is TRBV5-5, the J call TRBJ2-3; tentatively, D is TRBD2 (5 bases). Germline CDR1 and CDR2: SGHKS and YYEKEE (reference sequence). V lost 5 bases, J lost 0 bases, and 10 bases lay in between. The CDR3 contains 14 residues.

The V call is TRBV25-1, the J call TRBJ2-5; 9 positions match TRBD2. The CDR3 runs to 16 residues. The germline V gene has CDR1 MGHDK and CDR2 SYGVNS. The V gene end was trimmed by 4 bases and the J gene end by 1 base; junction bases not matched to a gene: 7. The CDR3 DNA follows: TGTGCCAGCAGTGGTGGAAGCGGGAGGTCCCAAGAGACCCAGTACTTC. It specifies CASSGGSGRSQETQYF. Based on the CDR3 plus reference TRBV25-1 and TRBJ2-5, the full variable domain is EADIYQTPRYLVIGTGKKITLECSQTMGHDKMYWYQQDPGMELHLIHYSYGVNSTEKGDLSSESTVSRIRTEHFPLTLESARPSHTSQYLCASSGGSGRSQETQYFGPGTRLLVL.

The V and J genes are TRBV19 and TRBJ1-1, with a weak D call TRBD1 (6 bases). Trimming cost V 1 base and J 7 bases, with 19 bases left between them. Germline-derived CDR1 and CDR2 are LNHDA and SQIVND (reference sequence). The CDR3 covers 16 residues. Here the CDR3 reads CASSIGRTVGYDEAFF. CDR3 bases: TGTGCCAGTAGTATAGGGCGGACAGTGGGGTACGATGAAGCTTTCTTT.

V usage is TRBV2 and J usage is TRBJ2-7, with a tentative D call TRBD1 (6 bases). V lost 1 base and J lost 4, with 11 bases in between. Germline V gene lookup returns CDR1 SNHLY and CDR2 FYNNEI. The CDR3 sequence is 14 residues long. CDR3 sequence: CASSEGQVTYEQYF. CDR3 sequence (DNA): TGTGCCAGCAGTGAAGGACAGGTAACTTACGAGCAGTACTTC. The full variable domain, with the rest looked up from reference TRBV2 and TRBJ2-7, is EPEVTQTPSHQVTQMGQEVILRCVPISNHLYFYWYRQILGQKVEFLVSFYNNEISEKSEIFDDQFSVERPDGSNFTLKIRSTKLEDSAMYFCASSEGQVTYEQYFGPGTRLTVT.

CDR3 amino acids: CASSQAGSTDTQYF. Written as DNA, the CDR3 is TGCGCCAGCAGCCAGGCGGGAAGCACAGATACGCAGTATTTT. This chain connects TRBV5-1 to TRBJ2-3; the D gene is possibly TRBD2 (6 bases). The CDR3 is 14 amino acids. In germline, CDR1 is SGHRS, CDR2 YFSETQ. V lost 4 bases and J lost 0, with 9 bases in between.

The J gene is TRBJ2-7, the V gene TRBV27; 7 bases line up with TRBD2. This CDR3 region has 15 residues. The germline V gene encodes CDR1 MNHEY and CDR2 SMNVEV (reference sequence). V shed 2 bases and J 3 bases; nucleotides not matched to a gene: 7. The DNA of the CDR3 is TGTGCCAGCAGTTTACGGCGGGAGCCCCGCTACGAGCAGTACTTC. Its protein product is CASSLRREPRYEQYF.

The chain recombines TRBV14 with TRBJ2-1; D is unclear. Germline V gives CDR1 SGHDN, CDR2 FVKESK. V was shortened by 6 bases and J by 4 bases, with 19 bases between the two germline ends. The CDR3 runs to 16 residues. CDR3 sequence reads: CASSQRTHLYYNEQFF. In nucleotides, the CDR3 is TGTGCCAGCAGTCAGAGGACCCACCTATATTACAATGAGCAGTTCTTC.

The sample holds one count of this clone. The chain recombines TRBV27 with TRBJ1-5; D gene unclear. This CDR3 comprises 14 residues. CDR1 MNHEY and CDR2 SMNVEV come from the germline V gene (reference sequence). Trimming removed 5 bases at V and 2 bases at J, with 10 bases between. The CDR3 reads CASSEVHGNQPQHF. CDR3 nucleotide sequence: TGTGCCAGCAGTGAGGTTCATGGCAATCAGCCCCAGCATTTT.

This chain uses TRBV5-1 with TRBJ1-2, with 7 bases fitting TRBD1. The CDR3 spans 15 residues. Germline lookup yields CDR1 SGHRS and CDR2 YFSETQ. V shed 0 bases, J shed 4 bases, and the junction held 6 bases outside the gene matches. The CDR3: CASSLVTGEVYGYTF. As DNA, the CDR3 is TGCGCCAGCAGCTTGGTCACAGGGGAAGTCTATGGCTACACCTTC.

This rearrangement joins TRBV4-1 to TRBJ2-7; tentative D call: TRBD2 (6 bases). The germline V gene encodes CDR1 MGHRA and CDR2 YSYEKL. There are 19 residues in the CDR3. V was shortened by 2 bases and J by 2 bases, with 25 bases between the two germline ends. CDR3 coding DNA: TGCGCCAGCAGCCAACCGTCCGGCAGGAGGGGTACTGGCGCCTACGAGCAGTACTTC. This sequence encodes CASSQPSGRRGTGAYEQYF.

The CDR3 nucleotides are TGTGCCAGCAGGGACAGCTCCTACGAGCAGTACTTC. As protein: CASRDSSYEQYF. The chain carries TRBV2 and TRBJ2-7; possible D gene TRBD1, 6 bases. The CDR3 is made up of 12 amino acids. The V end lost 6 bases, the J end lost 0 bases, and 6 bases lay between the germline ends. CDR1 is SNHLY and CDR2 is FYNNEI in the germline V gene.

CDR3 region: CASSSLNPYEQYF. CDR3 DNA sequence: TGTGCCAGCAGTTCCCTAAATCCCTACGAGCAGTACTTC. V is TRBV28 and J is TRBJ2-7; D uncertain. The CDR3 consists of 13 residues. Germline V gene data show CDR1 as MDHEN and CDR2 as SYDVKM. V was pared by 4 bases and J by 2 bases, with 9 bases between.

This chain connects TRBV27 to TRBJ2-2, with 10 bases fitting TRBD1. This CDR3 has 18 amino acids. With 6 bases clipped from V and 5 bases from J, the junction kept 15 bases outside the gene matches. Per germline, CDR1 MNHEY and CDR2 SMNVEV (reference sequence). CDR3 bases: TGTGCCAGCAGATCCGGGACAGGGGTATGGGGTAGGACCGGGGAGCTGTTTTTT. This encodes CASRSGTGVWGRTGELFF.

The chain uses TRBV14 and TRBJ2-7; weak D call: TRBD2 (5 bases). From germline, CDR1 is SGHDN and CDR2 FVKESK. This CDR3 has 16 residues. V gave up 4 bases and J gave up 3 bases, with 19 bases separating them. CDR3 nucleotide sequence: TGTGCCAGCAGCCGACGCCCGGGCGGACTTCACTACGAGCAGTACTTC. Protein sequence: CASSRRPGGLHYEQYF.

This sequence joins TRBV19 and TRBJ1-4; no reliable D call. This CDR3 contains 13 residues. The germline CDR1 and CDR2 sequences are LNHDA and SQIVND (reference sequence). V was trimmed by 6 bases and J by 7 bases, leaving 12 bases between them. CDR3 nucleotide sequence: TGTGCCAGTAGCTTATCAGAAACTGAAAAACTGTTTTTT. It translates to CASSLSETEKLFF.

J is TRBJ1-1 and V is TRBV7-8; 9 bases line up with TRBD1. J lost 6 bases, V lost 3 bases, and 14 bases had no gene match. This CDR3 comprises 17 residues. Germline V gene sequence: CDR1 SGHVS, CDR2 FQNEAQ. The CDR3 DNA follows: TGTGCCAGCAGCTTGCCCCGGGACAGGGACTGGAGGTCTGAAGCTTTCTTT. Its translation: CASSLPRDRDWRSEAFF.

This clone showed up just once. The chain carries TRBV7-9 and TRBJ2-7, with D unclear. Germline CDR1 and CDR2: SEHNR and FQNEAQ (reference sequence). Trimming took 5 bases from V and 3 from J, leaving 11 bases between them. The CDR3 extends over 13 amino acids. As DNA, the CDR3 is TGTGCCAGCAGCCAGGACGGAGACTACGAGCAGTACTTC. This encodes CASSQDGDYEQYF.

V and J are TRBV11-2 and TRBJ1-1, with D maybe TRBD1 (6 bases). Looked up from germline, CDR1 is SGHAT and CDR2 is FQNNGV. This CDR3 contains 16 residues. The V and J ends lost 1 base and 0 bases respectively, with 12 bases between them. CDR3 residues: CASSLVGGALNTEAFF. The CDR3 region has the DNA TGTGCCAGCAGCTTAGTGGGGGGGGCACTGAACACTGAAGCTTTCTTT.

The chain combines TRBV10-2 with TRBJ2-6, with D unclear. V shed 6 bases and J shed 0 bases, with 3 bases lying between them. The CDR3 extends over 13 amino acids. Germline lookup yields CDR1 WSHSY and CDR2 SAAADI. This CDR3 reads CASRTSGANVLTF. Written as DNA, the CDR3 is TGCGCCAGCAGAACCTCTGGGGCCAACGTCCTGACTTTC.

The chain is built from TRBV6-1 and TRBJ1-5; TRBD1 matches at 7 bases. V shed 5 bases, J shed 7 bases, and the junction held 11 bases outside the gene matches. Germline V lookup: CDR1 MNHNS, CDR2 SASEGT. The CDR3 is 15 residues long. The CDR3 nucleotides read TGTGCCAGCAGTATACAGGGGCCGGGAGTACAGCCCCAGCATTTT. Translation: CASSIQGPGVQPQHF.

The CDR3 protein is CASSQGSRPLTDTQYF. The CDR3 DNA follows: TGCGCCAGCAGCCAAGGGAGTCGTCCCCTCACAGATACGCAGTATTTT. The V and J genes are TRBV4-1 and TRBJ2-3; D call uncertain. The V and J ends lost 1 base and 2 bases respectively, with 13 bases between them. CDR1 and CDR2 (germline): MGHRA, YSYEKL. The CDR3 has 16 residues.